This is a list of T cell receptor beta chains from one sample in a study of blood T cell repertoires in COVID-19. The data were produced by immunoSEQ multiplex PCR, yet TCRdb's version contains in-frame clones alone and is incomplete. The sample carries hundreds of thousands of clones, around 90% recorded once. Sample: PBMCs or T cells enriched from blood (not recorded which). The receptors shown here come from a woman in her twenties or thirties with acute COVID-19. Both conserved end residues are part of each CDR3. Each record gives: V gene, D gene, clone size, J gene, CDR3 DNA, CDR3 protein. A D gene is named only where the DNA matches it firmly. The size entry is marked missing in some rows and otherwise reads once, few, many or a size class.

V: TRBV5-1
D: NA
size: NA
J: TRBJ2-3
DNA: TGCGCCAGCAGCTTGCGGGATCGAGGAACAGATACGCAGTATTTT
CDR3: CASSLRDRGTDTQYF

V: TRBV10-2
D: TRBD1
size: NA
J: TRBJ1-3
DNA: TGCGCCAGCAGTGAAGCCAGGGGGCTTGGAAACACCATATATTTT
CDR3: CASSEARGLGNTIYF

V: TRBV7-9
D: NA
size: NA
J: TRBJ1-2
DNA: TGTGCCAGCAGAACCACAGGGAGCGGCTACACCTTC
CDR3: CASRTTGSGYTF

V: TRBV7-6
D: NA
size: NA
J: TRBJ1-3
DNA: TGTGCCAGCAGCTTAACGACTGATTCTGGAAACACCATATATTTT
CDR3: CASSLTTDSGNTIYF

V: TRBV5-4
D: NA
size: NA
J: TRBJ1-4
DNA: TGTGCCATCGGGGGGTTTTCAACTAATGAAAAACTGTTTTTT
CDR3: CAIGGFSTNEKLFF

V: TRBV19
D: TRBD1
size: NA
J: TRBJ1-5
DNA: TGTGCCAGTAGTGTGACAGGGGGCTGGCAGCCCCAGCATTTT
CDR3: CASSVTGGWQPQHF

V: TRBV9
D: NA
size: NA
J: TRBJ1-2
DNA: TGTGCCAGCAGCCGAGACAGCTATGGCTACACCTTC
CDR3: CASSRDSYGYTF

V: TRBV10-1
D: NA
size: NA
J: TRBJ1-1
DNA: TGCGCCAGCAGCGGAAAAAACCTCGGGACAAGTAACACTGAAGCTTTCTTT
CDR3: CASSGKNLGTSNTEAFF

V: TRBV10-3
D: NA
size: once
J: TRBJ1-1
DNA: TGTGCCATCAGTGACGCAGGATTGAACACTGAAGCTTTCTTT
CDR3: CAISDAGLNTEAFF

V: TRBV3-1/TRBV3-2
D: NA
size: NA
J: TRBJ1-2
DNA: TGTGCCAGCAGCCAAGAGCCCCCGGGATCCTGGGGCTATGGCTACACCTTC
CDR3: CASSQEPPGSWGYGYTF

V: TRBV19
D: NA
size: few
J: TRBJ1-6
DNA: TGTGCCAGTAGTATAGCGGCGGGGAATTCACCCCTCCACTTT
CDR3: CASSIAAGNSPLHF

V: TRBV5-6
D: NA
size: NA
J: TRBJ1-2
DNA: TGTGCCAGCAGCCCCGGTAGGCGGGGAGGCTACACCTTC
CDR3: CASSPGRRGGYTF

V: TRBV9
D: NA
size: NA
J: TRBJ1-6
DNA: TGTGCCAGCAGCGTAGGCCACGCGGGCAATTCACCCCTCCACTTT
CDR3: CASSVGHAGNSPLHF

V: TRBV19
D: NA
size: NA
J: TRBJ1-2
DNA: TGTGCCACCGAAAGTCGGGGGGGACGTGGGGGCTACACCTTC
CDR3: CATESRGGRGGYTF

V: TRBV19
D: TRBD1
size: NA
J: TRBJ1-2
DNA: TGTGCCAGTAGTATTGGACAGGTCTATGGCTACACCTTC
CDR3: CASSIGQVYGYTF

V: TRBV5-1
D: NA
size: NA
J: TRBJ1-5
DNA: TGCGCCAGCAGCTTGGCGGGAGACAATCAGCCCCAGCATTTT
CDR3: CASSLAGDNQPQHF

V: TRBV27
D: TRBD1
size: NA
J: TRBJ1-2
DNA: TGTGCCAGCAGCTATCAATGGGACAGGGGCTATGGCTACACCTTC
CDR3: CASSYQWDRGYGYTF

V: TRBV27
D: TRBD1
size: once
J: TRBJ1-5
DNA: TGTGCCAGCAGTCCGAGGGGACAGGGGGTCGGGGTTAGCAATCAGCCCCAGCATTTT
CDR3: CASSPRGQGVGVSNQPQHF

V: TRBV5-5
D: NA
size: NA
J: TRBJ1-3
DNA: TGTGCCAGCAGCTTGGAACGCGGGGCAGGCTACCAGTCTGGAAACACCATATATTTT
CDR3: CASSLERGAGYQSGNTIYF

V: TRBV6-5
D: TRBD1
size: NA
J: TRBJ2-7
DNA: TGTGCCAGCAGTTTCGCCGGGACAGGGTTGCGCGAGCAGTACTTC
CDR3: CASSFAGTGLREQYF

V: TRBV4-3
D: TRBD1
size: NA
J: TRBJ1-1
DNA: TGCGCCAGCCGAGACAGGGTGGACACTGAAGCTTTCTTT
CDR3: CASRDRVDTEAFF

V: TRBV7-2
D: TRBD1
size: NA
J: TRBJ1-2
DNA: TGTGCCAGCAGCCTAGCCCCGGGACAGGGATATGGCTACACCTTC
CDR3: CASSLAPGQGYGYTF

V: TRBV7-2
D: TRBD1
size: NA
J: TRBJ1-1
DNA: TGTGCCAGCAGCTTAAAGGGGGCGGCTGAAGCTTTCTTT
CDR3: CASSLKGAAEAFF

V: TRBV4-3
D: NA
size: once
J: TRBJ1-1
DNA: TGCGCCAGCAGCCAAGATTTTCGGACGAGCGGCGAAGCTTTCTTT
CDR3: CASSQDFRTSGEAFF

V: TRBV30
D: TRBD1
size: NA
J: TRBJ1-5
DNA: TGTGCCTGGATGGGCCGGGGGGGACAGGGCCAAGGTCAGCCCCAGCATTTT
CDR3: CAWMGRGGQGQGQPQHF

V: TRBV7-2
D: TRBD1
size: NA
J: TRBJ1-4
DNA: TGTGCCAGCAGCAATGGACAGGTTAATGAAAAACTGTTTTTT
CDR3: CASSNGQVNEKLFF

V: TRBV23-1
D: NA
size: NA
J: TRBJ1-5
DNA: TGCGCCACCCCATTGAGAGGGAATCAGCCCCAGCATTTT
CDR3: CATPLRGNQPQHF

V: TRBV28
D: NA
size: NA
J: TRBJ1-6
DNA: TGTGCCAGCAGTTTCGCGGGGGGCCTAGGTTCACCCCTCCACTTT
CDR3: CASSFAGGLGSPLHF

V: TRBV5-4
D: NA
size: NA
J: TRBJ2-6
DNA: TGTGCCAGCGGGCCCCGACAAGCTGGGGCCAACGTCCTGACTTTC
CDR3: CASGPRQAGANVLTF

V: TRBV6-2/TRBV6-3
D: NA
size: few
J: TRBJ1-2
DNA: TGTGCCAGCAGTGTCGTCTATGGCTACACCTTC
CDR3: CASSVVYGYTF

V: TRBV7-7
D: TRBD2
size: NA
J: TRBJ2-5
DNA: TGTGCTAGCAGCTTAGGGCTAGCGGGGTCGCAAGAGACCCAGTACTTC
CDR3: CASSLGLAGSQETQYF

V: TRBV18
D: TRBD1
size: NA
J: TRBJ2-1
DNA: TGTGCCAGCTCATCCCAGGGGGATGAGCAGTTCTTC
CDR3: CASSSQGDEQFF

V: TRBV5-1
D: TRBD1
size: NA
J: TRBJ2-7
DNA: TGCGCCAGCAGCCCAGGTACAGGGGGAGGCATCGAGCAGTACTTC
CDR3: CASSPGTGGGIEQYF

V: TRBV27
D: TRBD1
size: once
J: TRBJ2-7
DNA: TGTGCCAGCAGTCCGACCGGGACAGGGCTGACCTACGAGCAGTACTTC
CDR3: CASSPTGTGLTYEQYF

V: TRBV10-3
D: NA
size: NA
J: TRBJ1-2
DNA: TGTGCCATCAGTCCGGACAGAGCCTACTACACCTTC
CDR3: CAISPDRAYYTF

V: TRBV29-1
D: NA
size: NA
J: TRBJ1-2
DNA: TGCAGCGTTGTAAGGGGGAACTATGGCTACACCTTC
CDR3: CSVVRGNYGYTF

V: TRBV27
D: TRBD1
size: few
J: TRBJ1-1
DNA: TGTGCCAGCAGATGGGGACAGGGGGCCGCTGAAGCTTTCTTT
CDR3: CASRWGQGAAEAFF

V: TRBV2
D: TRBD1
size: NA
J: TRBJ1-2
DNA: TGTGCCAGCAGTGAATACCGGGACAGGGGTCCAGCGGGCTACACCTTC
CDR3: CASSEYRDRGPAGYTF

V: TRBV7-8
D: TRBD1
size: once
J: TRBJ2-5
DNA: TGTGCCAGCAGTCCGGGACAGGGTATTGGCGAGACCCAGTACTTC
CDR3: CASSPGQGIGETQYF

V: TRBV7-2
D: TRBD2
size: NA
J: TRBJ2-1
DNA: TGTGCCAGCAGCTCCCAGGGGCGGGGGGGCTTTACGTATGAGCAGTTCTTC
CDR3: CASSSQGRGGFTYEQFF

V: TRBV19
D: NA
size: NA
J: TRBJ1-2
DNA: TGTGCCAGTAGTATTACTTTCCTCGGAGCCCAAACGAGGGGCTACACCTTC
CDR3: CASSITFLGAQTRGYTF

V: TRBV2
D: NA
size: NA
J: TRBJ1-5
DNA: TGTGCCAGCAGCTTCGACAGGCTTGGACAGCCCCAGCATTTT
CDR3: CASSFDRLGQPQHF

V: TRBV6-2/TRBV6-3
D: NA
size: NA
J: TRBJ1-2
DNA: TGTGCCAGCAGTTACCTCCCGCGTGATTATGGCTACACCTTC
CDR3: CASSYLPRDYGYTF

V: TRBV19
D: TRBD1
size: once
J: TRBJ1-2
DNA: TGTGCCAGTAGTGACAGGGTTGGAGATTATGGCTACACCTTC
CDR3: CASSDRVGDYGYTF

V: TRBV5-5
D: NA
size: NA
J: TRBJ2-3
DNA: TGTGCCAGCAGCCCCTCCCAGCGGACCACTGGAGATACGCAGTATTTT
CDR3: CASSPSQRTTGDTQYF

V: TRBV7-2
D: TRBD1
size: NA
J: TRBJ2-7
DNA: TGTGCCAGCAGCTTAGGGGGGGGACAGGGAAAGGTGCAGTACTTC
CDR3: CASSLGGGQGKVQYF

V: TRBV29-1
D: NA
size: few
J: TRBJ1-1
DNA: TGCAGCGTTGAAGAGGTTGGGGGCGGCACTGAAGCTTTCTTT
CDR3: CSVEEVGGGTEAFF

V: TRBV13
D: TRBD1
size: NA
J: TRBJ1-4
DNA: TGTGCCAGCAGCCCCACAGGGGGGGAAGGTGAAAAACTGTTTTTT
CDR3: CASSPTGGEGEKLFF

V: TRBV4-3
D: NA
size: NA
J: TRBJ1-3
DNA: TGCGCCAGCAGCCAAGATCAGTATGGAAACACCATATATTTT
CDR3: CASSQDQYGNTIYF